The next 4 T cell receptor beta chains were all read from a single sample in a study. TCRdb independently ran MiXCR on the 5' RACE reads; one entry per CDR3 protein. The sample lists around 50,000 distinct CDR3 sequences; 28% were seen once. Sequencing input: tumor-infiltrating memory CD4+ T cells sorted from the breast tumor. Subset reported: memory CD4+ T cells, CD4+CD45RO+CD25-. Source of these receptors: a female donor with breast cancer.

The gene calls are TRBV5-1 and TRBJ2-2; 8 bases align to TRBD1. This CDR3 region has 15 residues. V trimming: 0 bases; J trimming: 6 bases; junction bases outside the gene matches: 4. Germline loops: CDR1 SGHRS, CDR2 YFSETQ. CDR3 region: CASSLGQGKSGELFF. The CDR3 DNA reads as TGCGCCAGCAGCTTGGGACAGGGGAAGTCCGGGGAGCTGTTTTTT.

Only one count was recorded for this clonotype. V gene TRBV28 combines with J gene TRBJ2-7; TRBD1 is a possible D gene (8 bases). This CDR3 spans 18 amino acids. Germline V CDR1 and CDR2: MDHEN, SYDVKM. Trimming took off 7 bases at V and 1 base at J, with 26 bases between the two ends. The CDR3 loop reads CASISVRDTGGGSYEQYF. CDR3 nucleotide sequence: TGTGCCAGCATTTCTGTCCGGGACACAGGGGGGGGGTCCTACGAGCAGTACTTC.

This clonotype has a handful of counts. The gene calls are TRBV5-1 and TRBJ2-3, with 10 bases matching TRBD2. CDR3 length equals 15 residues. Germline V CDR1 and CDR2: SGHRS, YFSETQ. J gave up 8 bases and V 0 bases, and 6 bases lay outside the gene matches. The CDR3 spells CASSLGRTSGGTQYF. The CDR3 nucleotides are TGCGCCAGCAGCTTGGGCCGGACTAGCGGAGGTACGCAGTATTTT. Using reference TRBV5-1 and TRBJ2-3 for the parts outside the CDR3, the full variable domain is KAGVTQTPRYLIKTRGQQVTLSCSPISGHRSVSWYQQTPGQGLQFLFEYFSETQRNKGNFPGRFSGRQFSNSRSEMNVSTLELGDSALYLCASSLGRTSGGTQYFGPGTRLTVL.

In its sample, this clonotype was seen a few times. V usage is TRBV7-2 and J usage is TRBJ2-7, with 12 nucleotides matching TRBD2. The CDR3 runs 18 residues. CDR1 is SGHTA and CDR2 is FQGNSA in the germline V gene. J lost 4 bases, V lost 5 bases, and 15 bases had no gene match. CDR3 region: CASSGLRGGLAGSYEQYF. Here the CDR3 DNA reads TGTGCCAGCAGCGGTCTGCGTGGAGGACTAGCGGGATCGTACGAGCAGTACTTC.